This T cell receptor beta chain was sequenced for a study of regulatory T cells in long-lasting Graves disease. Through Arm-PCR of CDR3 regions and iRepertoire HTBI primers, TCR beta libraries were built. Via MiXCR, TCRdb re-called the multiplex PCR reads, giving one row per CDR3 protein. The sample yields roughly 400,000 distinct CDR3 sequences, roughly 23% seen once. At least ten counts were recorded for this clonotype. Germline loops: CDR1 SNHLY, CDR2 FYNNEI. The length of the CDR3 is 15 residues. The V gene end was trimmed by 5 bases and the J gene end by 6 bases; junction bases not matched to a gene: 1. As for time point: persistent/refractory GD, antithyroid drugs over 5 years with positive TRAb. PBMCs were the source of the RNA used for TCR sequencing.

The material was peripheral blood mononuclear cells (PBMCs), obtained when the disease was refractory, from a patient treated with antithyroid drugs. This receptor was taken from a female donor with Graves disease. V and J are TRBV2 and TRBJ2-2, with 15 bases aligning to TRBD2. The CDR3 here is CASSRTSGRAGELFF. DNA of the CDR3: TGTGCCAGCAGTCGGACTAGCGGGAGGGCCGGGGAGCTGTTTTTT.